This TCR beta chain was captured by sequencing in a study of graft-versus-host responses after intestinal transplantation. Study overall: Induction with anti-thymocyte globulin, then tacrolimus and steroids for roughly three years, was given to all recipients. Regarding the study as a whole: Early after transplant, HvG declines were associated with peak levels of circulating GvH clones. Ileal or blood samples showed some GvH clones first, and such clones were also found in recipient marrow. Some patients had graft-donor T cell macrochimerism, and their allografts showed high graft-versus-host to host-versus-graft clonal ratios.

This CDR3 spans 16 amino acids. Germline V lookup: CDR1 LGHNT, CDR2 FRNRAP. The repertoire was sequenced with immunoSEQ multiplex PCR; TCRdb's copy has only in-frame clones and lacks some. The sample shows 25,000 to 30,000 clones, 90% to 95% of them seen only once. With regard to this clone: Its matching antigen is unknown. Its ends do not fully match the called genes, so a read error is possible.

This TCR was recovered from a human patient who received an intestinal transplant, so some T cells may come from the graft donor. Sequences were derived from PBMCs, sampled around 63 days after intestinal transplant. The chain uses TRBV12-5 and TRBJ2-2; 12 bases align to TRBD2. Written as DNA, the CDR3 is TGTGCTGGTGGTTTGCGACTAGCGGGAGCAAGCGGGGAGCTGTTTTTT. Protein sequence: CAGGLRLAGASGELFF.